Listed below are T cell receptor beta chains from one sample, sequenced in a study of cytomegalovirus exposure and HLA in healthy donors. The assay was immunoSEQ multiplex PCR, and TCRdb's table has in-frame clones only and misses some. The profile shows about 140,000 clones, around 82% of them singletons. Sequenced input: PBMCs. Receptor source: a woman aged 18-29 years in good health and CMV-seropositive. Each CDR3 is given with its conserved first and last residue. D genes are given only for firm matches. Size is omitted from some rows. Given values are once, few, many or a class for expanded clones.

>once|15|-|TRBJ1-1|TRBV18
TGTGCCAGCTCACCACGCGGACTGGAGAACACTGAAGCTTTCTTT
CASSPRGLENTEAFF
>-|16|TRBD2|TRBJ2-5|TRBV25-1
TGTGCCAGCAGTGAAAGTCCGGGACTAGCCGGGGAGACCCAGTACTTC
CASSESPGLAGETQYF
>-|14|TRBD1|TRBJ1-1|TRBV30
TGTGCCTGGAACGGACAGGGAATTGTGACTGAAGCTTTCTTT
CAWNGQGIVTEAFF
>-|15|TRBD1|TRBJ2-7|TRBV5-6
TGTGCCAGCAGCTTGGAGCAGACAGGGACGAACGAGCAGTACTTC
CASSLEQTGTNEQYF
>-|16|TRBD2|TRBJ2-1|TRBV4-1
TGCGCCAGCAGCCTCGCTAGCGGGGTGACCTACAATGAGCAGTTCTTC
CASSLASGVTYNEQFF
>-|15|-|TRBJ2-1|TRBV28
TGTGCCAGCAGTTTATATCCGACAGTATACAATGAGCAGTTCTTC
CASSLYPTVYNEQFF
>-|12|-|TRBJ1-2|TRBV7-9
TGTGCCAGCAGCTTCCCCCGGGAAGGCTACACCTTC
CASSFPREGYTF
>-|16|-|TRBJ2-7|TRBV5-1
TGCGCCAGCAGCTTGGCCGGACAGAGTTATTCCTACGAGCAGTACTTC
CASSLAGQSYSYEQYF
>-|14|TRBD1|TRBJ2-5|TRBV15
TGTGCCACCAGCAGAGTAGGGGGCGGGGAGACCCAGTACTTC
CATSRVGGGETQYF
>-|14|TRBD1|TRBJ1-2|TRBV27
TGTGCCAGCAGTCCGGGACAGCTAAACTATGGCTACACCTTC
CASSPGQLNYGYTF
>few|15|-|TRBJ2-7|TRBV18
TGTGCCAGCTCACCACTCTCCTCTAGCTCCTACGAGCAGTACTTC
CASSPLSSSSYEQYF
>many|15|TRBD2|TRBJ2-7|TRBV6-1
TGTGCCAGCAGTGACCGACTAGCGGGGGCCTACGAGCAGTACTTC
CASSDRLAGAYEQYF
>few|15|TRBD2|TRBJ2-7|TRBV18
TGTGCCAGCTCACCTAGCGGGGGGTACTCCTACGAGCAGTACTTC
CASSPSGGYSYEQYF
>few|15|TRBD1|TRBJ1-3|TRBV6-6
TGTGCCAGCACACGACAGGGGGGTTCTGGAAACACCATATATTTT
CASTRQGGSGNTIYF
>-|12|TRBD1|TRBJ1-2|TRBV7-9
TGTGCCAGCAGTGTGACAGGGACGGCGGGCACCTTC
CASSVTGTAGTF
>few|17|TRBD2|TRBJ2-3|TRBV5-6
TGTGCCAGCAGCCGGGGACTAGCGGGGGGGCCGACAGATACGCAGTATTTT
CASSRGLAGGPTDTQYF
>-|13|-|TRBJ1-2|TRBV5-4
TGTGCCAGCAGCTTGGAAGCAGGGCCTGGCTACACCTTC
CASSLEAGPGYTF
>few|12|TRBD1|TRBJ1-6|TRBV30
TGTGCCTGGGACAGGGGAAATTCACCCCTCCACTTT
CAWDRGNSPLHF
>-|16|TRBD2|TRBJ2-3|TRBV4-2
TGTGCCAGCAGCCAAGCGGAGCGGGGGCGCACAGATACGCAGTATTTT
CASSQAERGRTDTQYF
>-|15|TRBD1|TRBJ2-7|TRBV6-1
TGTGCCAGCAGTGAATTCGAGGGACAGACCTACGAGCAGTACTTC
CASSEFEGQTYEQYF
>-|15|-|TRBJ1-3|TRBV6-6
TGTGCCAGCAGTTACGGCGCGGTACGGAGAAACACCATATATTTT
CASSYGAVRRNTIYF
>once|17|TRBD2|TRBJ2-1|TRBV19
TGTGCCAGTAGTGCCAGACTAGCGGGGGGCCGGAACAATGAGCAGTTCTTC
CASSARLAGGRNNEQFF
>few|15|-|TRBJ1-1|TRBV7-6
TGTGCCAGCAGCAACCAGGGTTTGCTGGTTAAAGGAGCTTTCTTT
CASSNQGLLVKGAFF
>few|14|TRBD1|TRBJ2-5|TRBV6-5
TGTGCCAGTTCGAGGGGGCTGTACCAAGAGACCCAGTACTTC
CASSRGLYQETQYF
>few|16|TRBD1|TRBJ2-2|TRBV5-5
TGTGCCAGCAGCGGGTACAGGGGCGCGAACACCGGGGAGCTGTTTTTT
CASSGYRGANTGELFF
>-|14|-|TRBJ1-5|TRBV6-1
TGTGCCAGCAGTGATGCGGGGCAAAATCAGCCCCAGCATTTT
CASSDAGQNQPQHF
>-|15|-|TRBJ2-1|TRBV15
TGTGCCACCAGCAAAGAAGAACAGGGCCTTGGTGAGCAGTTCTTC
CATSKEEQGLGEQFF
>-|14|-|TRBJ1-1|TRBV5-8
TGTGCCAGCAGCTGGAGTAGGCGGGACACTGAAGCTTTCTTT
CASSWSRRDTEAFF
>-|15|-|TRBJ2-2|TRBV7-9
TGTGCCAGCAGCCAGGACAGAGCGAACACCGGGGAGCTGTTTTTT
CASSQDRANTGELFF
>-|17|TRBD1|TRBJ2-5|TRBV9
TGTGCCAGCAGCGTAGGACCCGGGACAGGGGTGCGGGAGACCCAGTACTTC
CASSVGPGTGVRETQYF
>-|15|TRBD1|TRBJ2-1|TRBV5-1
TGCGCCAGCAGCTTGGCCGGGACAGCCTACAATGAGCAGTTCTTC
CASSLAGTAYNEQFF
>-|16|-|TRBJ1-3|TRBV7-2
TGTGCCAGCAGCTCACAGAGCGGGGTCTCTGGAAACACCATATATTTT
CASSSQSGVSGNTIYF
>-|14|TRBD2|TRBJ2-1|TRBV7-6
TGTGCCAGCAGCTTACTAGCGGGGGTCAATGAGCAGTTCTTC
CASSLLAGVNEQFF
>-|12|-|TRBJ1-4|TRBV11-2
TGTGCCAGCAGCCGTACTAATGAAAAACTGTTTTTT
CASSRTNEKLFF
>-|18|TRBD1|TRBJ1-3|TRBV5-6
TGTGCCAGCAGCTTACTAGGGACAGGGGCCTCCTCTGGAAACACCATATATTTT
CASSLLGTGASSGNTIYF
>-|16|-|TRBJ2-2|TRBV5-6
TGTGCCTCCGATTTGGGGCAGGGGATAAACACCGGGGAGCTGTTTTTT
CASDLGQGINTGELFF
>once|14|-|TRBJ1-2|TRBV14
TGTGCCAGCAGCCAAGATCGAGCAGGGGAGGGCTACACCTTC
CASSQDRAGEGYTF
>-|16|TRBD1|TRBJ1-1|TRBV11-2
TGTGCCAGCAGCTTGGGTGGGGTCAGACCAGGGGGTGAAGCTTTCTTT
CASSLGGVRPGGEAFF
>-|16|TRBD2|TRBJ2-1|TRBV27
TGTGCCAGCACCTATCGGACTAGCGGGGGATACAATGAGCAGTTCTTC
CASTYRTSGGYNEQFF
>-|15|TRBD1|TRBJ1-5|TRBV15
TGTGCCACCAGCAGAGAAGGGACAGCTAATCAGCCCCAGCATTTT
CATSREGTANQPQHF
>-|15|TRBD1|TRBJ1-5|TRBV10-3
TGTGCCATCAGCACGGGACAGGACTTCAATCAGCCCCAGCATTTT
CAISTGQDFNQPQHF
>-|16|TRBD2|TRBJ2-5|TRBV18
TGTGCCAGCTCACCACAGACTAGCGGGGACCAAGAGACCCAGTACTTC
CASSPQTSGDQETQYF
>-|14|-|TRBJ2-5|TRBV5-4
TGTGCCAGCAGGGACGGGAGCGGTCAAGAGACCCAGTACTTC
CASRDGSGQETQYF
>-|15|-|TRBJ2-7|TRBV19
TGTGCCAGTAGTATCGGAACAGGGTTAGACTACGAGCAGTACTTC
CASSIGTGLDYEQYF
>-|18|TRBD1|TRBJ1-1|TRBV5-1
TGCGCCAGCAGCTCCGGATACAGGGGGCTGTCGGTGAACACTGAAGCTTTCTTT
CASSSGYRGLSVNTEAFF
>-|14|-|TRBJ1-2|TRBV5-1
TGCGCCAGCAGCCCCCGGGCAGGGGCGGGTGGCTACACCTTC
CASSPRAGAGGYTF
>-|16|TRBD1|TRBJ2-1|TRBV7-9
TGTGCCAGCAGCTTAGAAAGGGGACAGGGAAGCAATGAGCAGTTCTTC
CASSLERGQGSNEQFF
>-|15|-|TRBJ1-5|TRBV6-4
TGTGCCAGCAGATGCGGGACTCCCAGAGATCAGCCCCAGCATTTT
CASRCGTPRDQPQHF
>-|14|-|TRBJ2-7|TRBV4-1
TGCGCCAGCAGCCAAATGTCCGAGTCCTACGAGCAGTACTTC
CASSQMSESYEQYF
>-|16|-|TRBJ2-2|TRBV7-6
TGTGCCAGCAGCTTGCGGACAGCCGCGAACACCGGGGAGCTGTTTTTT
CASSLRTAANTGELFF